The 30 T cell receptor beta chains below were found in one sample sequenced in a study of blood T cells in healthy people across ages. Next came a second PCR, run for about 6 to 12 cycles, which used a sample-barcoded 5' primer along with a J-beta primer mix. TCRdb reprocessed the 5' RACE reads with MiXCR, giving one entry per CDR3 protein. The sample holds about 930,000 distinct CDR3 sequences, roughly 29% seen once. Separately, the same data were catalogued under a study of T cells of mothers and their children.

Sequencing was carried out using blood. These receptors all stem from a woman aged 40 to 50 in good health.

The gene calls are TRBV9 and TRBJ2-1; perhaps D is TRBD1 or TRBD2 (5 bases each). Trimming took 0 bases from V and 2 from J, leaving 9 bases between them. The germline gives CDR1 SGDLS, CDR2 YYNGEE. CDR3 length equals 15 residues. The CDR3 here is CASSVGLGAYNEQFF. The CDR3 nucleotides are TGTGCCAGCAGCGTAGGACTGGGGGCCTACAATGAGCAGTTCTTC.

The table lists this clonotype with a few counts. One end of the junction does not line up with germline, which may come from a read error. The chain uses TRBV7-8 and TRBJ2-7, with D unclear. Germline V gives CDR1 SGHVS, CDR2 FQNEAQ. The CDR3 has 15 residues. CDR3 bases: TGTGCCTGCAGCTTAGTTGCTGACATTTCCTACGAGCAGTACTTC. Protein: CACSLVADISYEQYF.

This clonotype turned up a few times. The chain carries TRBV7-2 and TRBJ1-2, with unresolved D. Looked up from germline, CDR1 is SGHTA and CDR2 is FQGNSA. The CDR3 extends over 13 amino acids. V was cut by 5 bases and J by 8 bases, with 15 bases left in between. CDR3 loop: CASSLPPESGYTF. The DNA of the CDR3 is TGTGCCAGCAGCCTCCCCCCGGAGAGCGGCTACACCTTC.

With respect to this clonotype: A junction end diverges from the germline sequence, so it may reflect a read error. The gene calls are TRBV20-1 and TRBJ2-3; the match to TRBD1 covers 9 bases. The CDR3 length is 15 residues. The germline gives CDR1 DFQATT, CDR2 SNEGSKA (reference sequence). The DNA of the CDR3 is TGCAGTGCTCCTCCGGGACAGGGAAGCACAGATACGCGGTATTTT. Amino acids: CSAPPGQGSTDTRYF.

The chain uses TRBV5-4 and TRBJ2-3; TRBD2 agrees at 8 bases. This CDR3 has 16 amino acids. Germline V gene sequence: CDR1 SGHNT, CDR2 YYREEE (reference sequence). Trimming cost V 7 bases and J 3 bases; bases outside gene matches: 13. For the CDR3, the DNA is TGTGCCAGCCACCTACGGGGGGGCGGGATGACAGATACGCAGTATTTT. It codes for CASHLRGGGMTDTQYF.

This clonotype was seen many times. The J gene is TRBJ2-3, the V gene TRBV20-1; no clear D gene. Between the trimmed V and J ends, which lost 0 bases and 3 bases, there was a span of 13 bases. CDR3 size: 15 residues. Germline values: CDR1 DFQATT, CDR2 SNEGSKA (reference sequence). CDR3 residues: CSARDHRKVTDTQYF. The CDR3 nucleotides read TGCAGTGCTAGAGATCACCGGAAAGTGACAGATACGCAGTATTTT.

This clonotype was detected a few times. The V and J genes are TRBV7-2 and TRBJ2-3; 14 bases agree with TRBD2. In germline, CDR1 is SGHTA, CDR2 FQGNSA. Germline trimming cut 1 base from V and 0 bases from J; bases unmatched to any gene: 3. The CDR3 runs 18 residues. The CDR3 region has the DNA TGTGCCAGCAGCTTAGGGGGACTAGCGGGGGTGAGCACAGATACGCAGTATTTT. Residues: CASSLGGLAGVSTDTQYF. Together with reference TRBV7-2 and TRBJ2-3, the CDR3 gives the full variable domain: GAGVSQSPSNKVTEKGKDVELRCDPISGHTALYWYRQSLGQGLEFLIYFQGNSAPDKSGLPSDRFSAERTGGSVSTLTIQRTQQEDSAVYLCASSLGGLAGVSTDTQYFGPGTRLTVL.

This clonotype was detected only a few times. This chain joins TRBV6-5 and TRBJ1-1; D remains unclear. Looked up from germline, CDR1 is MNHEY and CDR2 is SVGAGI. CDR3 length: 14 residues. Trimming removed 0 bases from V and 5 bases from J, with 10 bases in between. CDR3 coding DNA: TGTGCCAGCAGTTACTCGCCCCAATGGACTGAAGCTTTCTTT. Its translation is CASSYSPQWTEAFF.

The J gene is TRBJ1-4, the V gene TRBV2; 9 bases map to TRBD1. CDR1 and CDR2 from the germline V gene are SNHLY and FYNNEI. This CDR3 spans 17 amino acids. V lost 3 bases to trimming and J lost 8 bases; unmatched junction nucleotides: 13. The CDR3 protein is CASSDIARGQGGEKLFF. CDR3 coding DNA: TGTGCCAGCAGTGACATAGCGAGGGGACAGGGAGGCGAAAAACTGTTTTTT.

The table lists this clonotype with a few counts. This sequence joins TRBV10-2 and TRBJ2-1, with D possibly being TRBD2 (5 bases). The J call may be mistaken, given a closer DNA end match to TRBJ2-7. CDR3 length: 15 residues. The germline gives CDR1 WSHSY, CDR2 SAAADI. In DNA form, the CDR3 reads TGCGCCAGCAGTGAGTATAGCGTAGACTACAATGAGCAGTACTTC. This codes for CASSEYSVDYNEQYF.

A few counts support this clonotype. The chain couples TRBV6-1 to TRBJ2-5, with a possible D match to TRBD2 (6 bases). This CDR3 is 14 amino acids long. Germline values: CDR1 MNHNS, CDR2 SASEGT. Trimming took off 3 bases at V and 4 bases at J, with 12 bases between the two ends. The CDR3 region has the DNA TGTGCCAGCAGTGAGGCGACTAGTCGAGAGACCCAGTACTTC. Its protein product is CASSEATSRETQYF.

This chain uses TRBV20-1 with TRBJ1-4; D possibly corresponds to TRBD1 (5 bases). Looked up from germline, CDR1 is DFQATT and CDR2 is SNEGSKA (reference sequence). V was clipped by 6 bases and J by 4 bases, with 12 bases between them. CDR3 length: 13 amino acids. CDR3 protein: CSAGGELNEKLFF. The CDR3, as DNA: TGCAGTGCGGGGGGGGAGCTTAATGAAAAACTGTTTTTT.

Comments on this clonotype: A much larger clone differs by one base, so this may be a read error. The rearrangement joins TRBV9 to TRBJ2-5; D is tentatively TRBD1 or TRBD2 (6 bases each). In germline, CDR1 is SGDLS, CDR2 YYNGEE. V was trimmed by 0 bases and J by 11 bases, leaving 29 bases between them. CDR3 length: 18 amino acids. This chain's CDR3 is CASSVEVGGRRGTYKQYF. The CDR3 coding sequence is TGTGCCAGCAGCGTAGAAGTAGGGGGAAGGCGGGGAACCTACAAGCAGTACTTC.

This clonotype turned up a few times. With a much larger clone just one base away, this may be a read error. V gene TRBV6-5 combines with J gene TRBJ2-4; D is possibly TRBD1 (5 bases). The end of the DNA is better explained by TRBJ2-7, so the J call may be wrong. CDR3 length: 14 residues. Germline V lookup: CDR1 MNHEY, CDR2 SVGAGI. The CDR3 bases are TGTGTCAGCAGCCCTCAGCAGGGTCCCTACGAGCAGTACTTC. As protein: CVSSPQQGPYEQYF.

The sample holds a few counts of this clonotype. This chain connects TRBV15 to TRBJ2-1, with 7 nucleotides matching TRBD1. The J segment lost 6 bases and the V segment lost 0 bases, leaving 11 bases of the junction unmatched. The CDR3 totals 17 residues. Germline values: CDR1 LNHNV, CDR2 YYDKDF (reference sequence). This chain's CDR3 is CATSRDQGDRTFNEQFF. The CDR3, as DNA: TGTGCCACCAGCAGAGATCAGGGGGATAGAACTTTCAATGAGCAGTTCTTC.

On this clonotype itself: Germline is not matched at one junction end, which may reflect a read error. The chain couples TRBV4-1 to TRBJ2-1, with TRBD2 as a possible D gene (5 bases). The CDR3 consists of 15 residues. Germline lookup yields CDR1 MGHRA and CDR2 YSYEKL. The DNA for the CDR3 is TGCGCCAGCAGCCAAGATCGGGGTGTTGCCAATGAGCGGTTCTTC. Protein sequence: CASSQDRGVANERFF.

This clonotype was picked up many times. V and J are TRBV12-3 or TRBV12-4 and TRBJ2-3; D may be TRBD1 (5 bases). V dropped 0 bases and J dropped 5 bases, with 9 bases sitting between them. This CDR3 is built from 14 residues. Here the CDR3 reads CASSLAAGKDTQYF. The CDR3 DNA is TGTGCCAGCAGTTTAGCCGCAGGGAAAGATACGCAGTATTTT.

This rearrangement joins TRBV7-2 to TRBJ1-2, with D unresolved. CDR1 is SGHTA, CDR2 FQGNSA, per germline. Trimming shortened V by 4 bases and J by 8 bases, and 17 bases separated the two germline ends. The CDR3 consists of 14 residues. The CDR3 loop reads CASSSSAVPGGYTF. CDR3 DNA: TGTGCCAGCAGCTCGAGCGCAGTTCCTGGAGGCTACACCTTC.

The chain employs TRBV19 and TRBJ2-7, with TRBD2 matching 9 bases. The ends lost 5 bases at V and 3 bases at J; junction bases unmatched: 5. CDR3 size: 14 residues. CDR1 is LNHDA, CDR2 SQIVND, per germline (reference sequence). DNA for the CDR3: TGTGCCAGTAGTTCCGCGGGGGGGCTCTACGAGCAGTACTTC. Translated: CASSSAGGLYEQYF.

This clonotype came up a few times. This sequence joins TRBV7-2 and TRBJ1-4, with a possible D match to TRBD1 (5 bases). Germline CDR1 reads SGHTA; CDR2 reads FQGNSA. V lost 5 bases, J lost 8 bases, and 15 bases lay in between. The CDR3 is 14 amino acids. CDR3 sequence: CASSTRQGDEKLFF. CDR3 DNA sequence: TGTGCCAGCAGCACGAGGCAGGGCGACGAAAAACTGTTTTTT.

For this clonotype: This may come from a read error, since a much larger clone is one base off. This sequence joins TRBV6-6 and TRBJ2-7; no firm D call. CDR1 and CDR2 (germline): MNHNY, SVGAGI (reference sequence). Trimming removed 2 bases at V and 7 bases at J, with 6 bases between. This CDR3 contains 11 residues. The CDR3 here is CASSYAREQYF. The CDR3 DNA is TGTGCCAGCAGTTACGCCAGAGAGCAGTACTTC.

Notes on this clonotype: Mismatch with germline at one junction end may stem from a read error. The chain employs TRBV7-8 and TRBJ2-2; D is unresolved. CDR3 length: 14 residues. CDR1 is SGHVS, CDR2 FQNEAQ, per germline. The CDR3 here is CTSSTGSGTGELFF. The CDR3 DNA sequence: TGTACCAGCAGCACCGGGTCGGGTACCGGGGAGCTGTTTTTT. The entire variable domain, with the rest obtained from reference TRBV7-8 and TRBJ2-2, is as follows: GAGVSQSPRYKVAKRGQDVALRCDPISGHVSLFWYQQALGQGPEFLTYFQNEAQLDKSGLPSDRFFAERPEGSVSTLKIQRTQQEDSAVYLCTSSTGSGTGELFFGEGSRLTVL.

This clonotype was picked up a small number of times. A much larger clonotype is one base distant, so this may be a read error. CDR3 region: CASSLAGGIEQFF. Written as DNA, the CDR3 is TGTGCCAGCAGTTTAGCGGGGGGCATTGAGCAGTTCTTC. V gene TRBV27 combines with J gene TRBJ2-1; TRBD2 agrees at 8 bases. The CDR3 extends over 13 amino acids. Germline V gene data show CDR1 as MNHEY and CDR2 as SMNVEV (reference sequence). The ends lost 2 bases at V and 9 bases at J; junction bases unmatched: 3.

This clonotype was seen many times. The chain links TRBV9 to TRBJ2-7; perhaps TRBD2 as D (5 bases). The germline V gene has CDR1 SGDLS and CDR2 YYNGEE. The V end was cut by 1 base, the J end by 6 bases, with 26 bases between. CDR3 length equals 18 residues. The CDR3 coding sequence is TGTGCCAGCAGCGTAAACGCGGACGCGGCAGTGGACTCGGGCGAGCAGTACTTC. It is translated as CASSVNADAAVDSGEQYF.

The chain joins TRBV27 to TRBJ2-7; 8 nucleotides align to TRBD1. CDR3 size: 15 residues. V was pared by 5 bases and J by 4 bases, with 10 bases of the junction left unmatched. Germline assignment: CDR1 MNHEY and CDR2 SMNVEV (reference sequence). The CDR3 sequence is CASSPRTGSMYEQYF. For the CDR3, the DNA is TGTGCCAGCAGTCCGAGGACAGGGTCTATGTACGAGCAGTACTTC.

Comments on this clonotype: One end of the junction does not line up with germline, which may come from a read error. The chain recombines TRBV24-1 with TRBJ2-3; tentative D call: TRBD1 (6 bases). In germline, CDR1 is KGHDR, CDR2 SFDVKD. CDR3 length equals 15 residues. The CDR3 nucleotides are TGTGCCACCAGTTCACAGGGTTCTAGGACAGATACGCGGTATTTT. Encoded protein: CATSSQGSRTDTRYF.

This clonotype came up many times. The chain uses TRBV12-3 or TRBV12-4 and TRBJ1-4, with 7 bases lining up with TRBD1. The CDR3 covers 14 residues. J lost 7 bases, V lost 6 bases, and 8 bases had no gene match. The CDR3 region is CASSPDRVSEKLFF. CDR3 in DNA: TGTGCCAGCAGCCCTGACAGGGTTTCTGAAAAACTGTTTTTT.

This clonotype was seen a few times. The rearrangement links TRBV5-1 to TRBJ1-2; no firm D call. This CDR3 comprises 15 residues. V was trimmed by 7 bases and J by 1 base, leaving 17 bases between them. CDR1 and CDR2 from the germline V gene are SGHRS and YFSETQ. CDR3 DNA sequence: TGCGCCAGCTCGGCGGGGATTGTGGATAACTATGGCTACACCTTC. This translates into CASSAGIVDNYGYTF. The variable domain in full, completed from reference TRBV5-1 and TRBJ1-2, reads KAGVTQTPRYLIKTRGQQVTLSCSPISGHRSVSWYQQTPGQGLQFLFEYFSETQRNKGNFPGRFSGRQFSNSRSEMNVSTLELGDSALYLCASSAGIVDNYGYTFGSGTRLTVV.

The V gene is TRBV20-1, the J gene TRBJ1-1; D might be TRBD1 (6 bases). The CDR3 is 16 residues long. V was cut by 3 bases and J by 3 bases, with 20 bases left in between. In germline, CDR1 is DFQATT, CDR2 SNEGSKA (reference sequence). CDR3 residues: CSASLRGALVHTEAFF. The DNA for the CDR3 is TGCAGTGCTAGTCTCCGGGGGGCGCTGGTCCACACTGAAGCTTTCTTT.

This clonotype was recorded many times. The chain has TRBV6-5 and TRBJ1-1; D ambiguous. V shed 1 base and J shed 10 bases, with 7 bases lying between them. Germline values: CDR1 MNHEY, CDR2 SVGAGI. This CDR3 has 11 residues. The CDR3, as DNA: TGTGCCAGCAGTTACTGGGGTGGAGCTTTCTTT. It specifies CASSYWGGAFF.